This T cell receptor (beta chain) was obtained from a study of T cells in Graves' hyperthyroidism and ophthalmopathy. General observations from the study: Blood samples included most of the expanded thyroid clonotypes exceeding 0.001.

With V trimmed by 2 bases and J by 5 bases, 7 bases remained unmatched. Germline CDR1 and CDR2: SGHNT and YYREEE (reference sequence). This CDR3 is 16 amino acids long. Comments on this clonotype: Its specificity is not known.

Patients aged 18 to 65 had newly diagnosed hyperthyroidism lasting under 2 months. The CDR3 regions of TCR beta were amplified from RNA transcripts. Initially, a first-round RT-PCR of the TCR CDR3 employed the HTBI primer set. TCRdb called the multiplex PCR reads again in MiXCR, with one record for every CDR3 protein. The table includes some 510,000 distinct CDR3 sequences, 40% to 55% detected once. This rearrangement joins TRBV5-4 to TRBJ2-5, with 12 positions matching TRBD2. The sequence was obtained from a woman aged 18-29 years with Graves' hyperthyroidism. Sequencing input: peripheral blood or thyroid tissue (not recorded which). The chain's CDR3 is CASSFPLAGGGETQYF. The CDR3 DNA sequence: TGTGCCAGCAGCTTCCCACTAGCGGGAGGTGGGGAGACCCAGTACTTC.